This entry features one T cell receptor (beta chain) sequence. Its antigen is currently unknown. TCRdb's table, derived via immunoSEQ multiplex PCR, lists solely in-frame clones and lacks some. The data show around 60,000 clones, roughly 80% seen once. The sample comes from a study of OX40 agonist ivuxolimab in advanced cancers. Study outcomes and limitations: Partial responders treated at 0.1-3.0 mg/kg exhibited clonal expansion among the lowest measured.

This CDR3 has 16 residues. Losses at the gene ends were 3 bases for V and 2 bases for J; bases not matched to a gene: 8. Germline lookup yields CDR1 SGHKS and CDR2 YYEKEE (reference sequence). The rearrangement joins TRBV5-5 to TRBJ2-5; 9 bases map to TRBD2. The sequence came from an adult with an advanced solid tumor such as melanoma, head and neck, liver or kidney cancer. The source was CD4+ or CD8+ T cells sorted from blood, collected in a trial of the OX40 agonist ivuxolimab. This chain's CDR3 is CASSYVAGVGQETQYF. The CDR3 DNA sequence: TGTGCCAGCAGCTACGTAGCGGGAGTCGGGCAAGAGACCCAGTACTTC.